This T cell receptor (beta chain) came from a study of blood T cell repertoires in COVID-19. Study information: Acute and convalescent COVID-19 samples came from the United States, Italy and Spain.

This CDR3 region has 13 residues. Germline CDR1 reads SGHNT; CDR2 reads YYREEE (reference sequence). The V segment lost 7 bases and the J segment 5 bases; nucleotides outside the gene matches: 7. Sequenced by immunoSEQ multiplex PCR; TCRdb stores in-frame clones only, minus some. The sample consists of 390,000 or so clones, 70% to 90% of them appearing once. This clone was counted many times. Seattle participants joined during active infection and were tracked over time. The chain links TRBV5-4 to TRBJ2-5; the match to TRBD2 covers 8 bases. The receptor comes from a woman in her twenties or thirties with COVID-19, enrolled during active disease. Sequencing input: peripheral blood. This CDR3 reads CASSGTRGETQYF. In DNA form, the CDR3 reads TGTGCCAGCTCCGGGACTAGAGGGGAGACCCAGTACTTC. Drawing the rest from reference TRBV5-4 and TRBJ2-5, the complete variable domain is ETGVTQSPTHLIKTRGQQVTLRCSSQSGHNTVSWYQQALGQGPQFIFQYYREEENGRGNFPPRFSGLQFPNYSSELNVNALELDDSALYLCASSGTRGETQYFGPGTRLLVL.